The sequence of this T cell receptor beta chain was determined in a study of technical replicates of blood from a few donors. V lost 0 bases, J lost 8 bases, and 10 bases lay in between. This CDR3 has 13 amino acids. Germline V lookup: CDR1 MNHEY, CDR2 SVGAGI. Sequenced by immunoSEQ multiplex PCR; TCRdb stores in-frame clones only, minus some. Of about 82,000 clones in the sample, about 93% are singletons; the top ten hold 0.39%. V gene TRBV6-5 combines with J gene TRBJ1-1; possibly TRBD1 for D (5 bases). The source material was T cells isolated from PBMCs. The clonotype originates from a human donor in good health. The CDR3: CASSYSMGGEAFF. The CDR3 DNA sequence: TGTGCCAGCAGTTACTCGATGGGGGGGGAAGCTTTCTTT.